These 20 T cell receptor beta chains were all obtained from the same sample, sequenced in a study of blood T cell repertoires in COVID-19. The table came from immunoSEQ multiplex PCR; TCRdb's copy has only in-frame clones and leaves some out. Of roughly 170,000 clones listed, just under 90% are singletons. Sequencing was done on a sample of peripheral blood. The source of these receptors is a woman under 30 who had recovered from COVID-19.

This rearrangement joins TRBV3-1 (or the pseudogene TRBV3-2) to TRBJ1-2; D is unresolved. This CDR3 is 12 amino acids long. Germline V gene lookup returns CDR1 LGHDT and CDR2 YNNKEL (reference sequence). V was trimmed by 3 bases and J by 8 bases, leaving 10 bases between them. In DNA form, the CDR3 reads TGTGCCAGCAGCCAGTCCCCCTACGGCTACACCTTC. This sequence encodes CASSQSPYGYTF.

The rearrangement uses TRBV7-9 and TRBJ1-6; D is perhaps TRBD1 (5 bases). Germline CDR1 reads SEHNR; CDR2 reads FQNEAQ (reference sequence). V lost 2 bases, J lost 1 base, and 6 bases lay in between. CDR3 size: 15 residues. The CDR3 reads CASSLRGSYNSPLHF. CDR3 bases: TGTGCCAGCAGCTTAAGGGGTTCCTATAATTCACCCCTCCACTTT.

Written as DNA, the CDR3 is TGTGCCAGCAGCTTCTGGGGACAGGGTTCACCCCTCCACTTT. Amino acids: CASSFWGQGSPLHF. The genes are TRBV5-4 and TRBJ1-6, with 9 bases lining up with TRBD1. Trimming cost V 2 bases and J 9 bases; bases outside gene matches: 3. The germline gives CDR1 SGHNT, CDR2 YYREEE (reference sequence). The CDR3 runs to 14 residues.

V usage is TRBV29-1 and J usage is TRBJ1-1, with 8 nucleotides matching TRBD1. The length of the CDR3 is 14 residues. Germline values: CDR1 SQVTM, CDR2 ANQGSEA. The V and J ends lost 5 bases and 1 base, in that order; junction bases with no gene match: 6. CDR3: CSVTGGIGNTEAFF. The CDR3 bases are TGCAGCGTTACAGGGGGGATTGGGAACACTGAAGCTTTCTTT.

This chain links TRBV4-3 with TRBJ1-4; D remains ambiguous. Trimming cost V 3 bases and J 4 bases, with 15 bases left between them. The CDR3 length is 16 residues. Germline assignment: CDR1 LGHNA and CDR2 YSLEER. The CDR3 nucleotides are TGCGCCAGCAGCCACGCCGGGCCGGGGAGTAATGAAAAACTGTTTTTT. Its protein is CASSHAGPGSNEKLFF.

The chain employs TRBV7-9 and TRBJ2-2; 13 nucleotides align to TRBD2. This CDR3 has 16 amino acids. J gave up 6 bases and V 2 bases, and 3 bases lay outside the gene matches. In germline, CDR1 is SEHNR, CDR2 FQNEAQ (reference sequence). This CDR3 reads CASSLQLAGGAGELFF. For the CDR3, the DNA is TGTGCCAGCAGCTTACAACTAGCGGGAGGGGCCGGGGAGCTGTTTTTT.

V is TRBV9 and J is TRBJ1-3; D might be TRBD1 (5 bases). Germline values: CDR1 SGDLS, CDR2 YYNGEE. This CDR3 has 19 amino acids. V gave up 1 base and J gave up 0 bases, with 20 bases separating them. The CDR3 coding sequence is TGTGCCAGCAGCGTATTACCCGTAGACAGTGAAGTCTCTGGAAACACCATATATTTT. It is translated as CASSVLPVDSEVSGNTIYF.

The chain employs TRBV7-3 and TRBJ1-1; TRBD1 matches 8 bases. The V and J ends lost 3 bases and 1 base, in that order; junction bases with no gene match: 1. This CDR3 has 14 amino acids. Germline assignment: CDR1 SGHTA and CDR2 FQGTGA. Here the CDR3 reads CASSFTGGNTEAFF. The CDR3 DNA is TGTGCCAGCAGCTTCACAGGGGGGAACACTGAAGCTTTCTTT.

V and J are TRBV25-1 and TRBJ2-2; perhaps TRBD2 as D (6 bases). This CDR3 has 15 amino acids. Deletions cut 1 base from V and 7 bases from J, with 13 bases between. Germline CDR1 and CDR2: MGHDK and SYGVNS. DNA for the CDR3: TGTGCCAGCAGTGAATCTGGGCGGGGACGCGGGGAGCTGTTTTTT. Translating it yields CASSESGRGRGELFF.

The gene calls are TRBV12-3 or TRBV12-4 and TRBJ1-3, with 10 bases that match TRBD1. The CDR3 has 13 residues. The trim removed 10 bases at V and 6 bases at J, leaving 6 bases unmatched. The DNA of the CDR3 is TGTGCCACCTCGGGACAGGGGTTAAACACCATATATTTT. Protein: CATSGQGLNTIYF.

The chain recombines TRBV6-4 with TRBJ1-2; TRBD1 agrees at 7 bases. CDR3 length: 14 residues. With 0 bases clipped from V and 7 bases from J, the junction kept 5 bases outside the gene matches. The germline CDR1 and CDR2 sequences are MRHNA and SNTAGT. The CDR3 reads CASSDSGGRGGYTF. The CDR3 DNA is TGTGCCAGCAGTGACTCAGGGGGCCGGGGTGGCTACACCTTC.

This clone has just one count. The chain carries TRBV24-1 and TRBJ2-3; TRBD1 is a possible D gene (5 bases). With 3 bases removed from V and 6 bases from J, the gap between germline ends came to 9 bases. The CDR3 consists of 13 residues. CDR1 is KGHDR, CDR2 SFDVKD, per germline. This CDR3 reads CATSDNYRDTQYF. The CDR3 DNA follows: TGTGCCACCAGTGATAACTACAGGGATACGCAGTATTTT.

V usage is TRBV13 and J usage is TRBJ2-1; TRBD2 matches 7 bases. CDR1 PRHDT and CDR2 FYEKMQ come from the germline V gene (reference sequence). Unmatched junction bases numbered 4, after V lost 5 bases and J lost 6 bases. This CDR3 is 13 amino acids long. This CDR3 reads CASSPGLGNEQFF. For the CDR3, the DNA is TGTGCCAGCAGCCCAGGACTAGGCAATGAGCAGTTCTTC.

This clone appeared once. The chain links TRBV21-1 to TRBJ2-2; the tabulated D call, TRBD2, remains unverified against the DNA. TRBV21-1 corresponds to a pseudogene. The CDR3 contains 16 residues. Here the CDR3 reads CASSKAASDNTGELFF. The DNA of the CDR3 is TGTGCCAGCAGCAAAGCGGCTAGCGACAACACCGGGGAGCTGTTTTTT.

The chain joins TRBV5-1 to TRBJ1-5; no clear D. The germline V gene encodes CDR1 SGHRS and CDR2 YFSETQ. The CDR3 covers 15 residues. V was clipped by 0 bases and J by 1 base, with 8 bases between them. CDR3 DNA: TGCGCCAGCAGCTTGGGAGGTATCAGCAATCAGCCCCAGCATTTT. Its translation: CASSLGGISNQPQHF.

The rearrangement joins TRBV11-2 to TRBJ2-3, with 9 positions matching TRBD2. From germline, CDR1 is SGHAT and CDR2 FQNNGV. V shed 7 bases, J shed 6 bases, and the junction held 11 bases outside the gene matches. The CDR3 is 15 amino acids. The CDR3 sequence: CASTQGGGAPDTQYF. CDR3 coding DNA: TGTGCCAGCACCCAGGGCGGGGGGGCTCCTGATACGCAGTATTTT.

V is TRBV20-1 and J is TRBJ2-3; perhaps TRBD1 as D (6 bases). The CDR3 is 9 amino acids. V was shortened by 4 bases and J by 14 bases, with 10 bases between the two germline ends. CDR1 DFQATT and CDR2 SNEGSKA come from the germline V gene (reference sequence). The CDR3 coding sequence is TGCAGTGCTATACAGGGAAGGTATTTT. Translated: CSAIQGRYF.

This chain uses TRBV7-9 with TRBJ1-6, with D possibly matching TRBD1 (5 bases). Trimming removed 1 base from V and 3 bases from J, with 10 bases in between. Germline values: CDR1 SEHNR, CDR2 FQNEAQ (reference sequence). The CDR3 is made up of 16 amino acids. Written as DNA, the CDR3 is TGTGCCAGCAGCTTAGAAGGGGACTACTATAATTCACCCCTCCACTTT. It is translated as CASSLEGDYYNSPLHF.

The V call is TRBV28, the J call TRBJ2-4; 8 nucleotides agree with TRBD1. Germline V gene sequence: CDR1 MDHEN, CDR2 SYDVKM. V gave up 5 bases and J gave up 6 bases; unmatched junction bases: 6. The CDR3 consists of 14 residues. CDR3 in amino acids: CASSLQGARNIQYF. The CDR3 DNA reads TGTGCCAGCAGTCTTCAGGGGGCAAGAAACATTCAGTACTTC.

The chain combines TRBV7-2 with TRBJ2-7; weak D call: TRBD1 (6 bases). The CDR3 covers 14 residues. V was shortened by 4 bases and J by 2 bases, with 12 bases between the two germline ends. Per germline, CDR1 SGHTA and CDR2 FQGNSA. CDR3 in amino acids: CASSSHRAAYEQYV. The CDR3 DNA reads as TGTGCCAGCAGCTCCCACAGGGCGGCCTACGAGCAGTACGTC.